This T cell receptor (beta chain) was captured by sequencing in a study of PD-1 blockade in classical Hodgkin lymphoma. Notes on the study in general: The study found complete responders had baseline diversity similar to newly diagnosed patients.

V was pared by 6 bases and J by 4 bases, with 10 bases between. This CDR3 contains 13 residues. CDR1 is LNHDA, CDR2 SQIVND, per germline (reference sequence). Comments on this clone: Its antigen is not identified.

With no exception, relapse followed autologous stem cell transplantation in all patients, and brentuximab vedotin exposure varied. TCRdb keeps only in-frame clones here, not all; method: immunoSEQ multiplex PCR. This sample has around 96,000 clones, with 65% to 85% found just once. This sequence originates from a human donor with classical Hodgkin lymphoma. J is TRBJ1-5 and V is TRBV19, with D perhaps TRBD1 (5 bases). The sequenced sample was peripheral blood mononuclear cells (PBMCs), obtained at baseline. The CDR3 nucleotides read TGTGCCAGTAGCCCTGACAGAAATCAGCCCCAGCATTTT. This encodes CASSPDRNQPQHF.